This T cell receptor beta chain came from a study of blood T cell repertoires in COVID-19. Looking at the study overall: Whether acute or convalescent, the COVID-19 samples came from the United States, Italy and Spain. In each case, the material was cDNA or gDNA derived from T cells, B-cell-depleted T cells, or PBMCs.

The V end lost 3 bases, the J end lost 2 bases, and 17 bases lay between the germline ends. From germline, CDR1 is MGHRA and CDR2 YSYEKL. The length of the CDR3 is 16 residues. Original methodology: Nucleated cell counts were estimated from reference gene primer amplification. Produced via immunoSEQ multiplex PCR; TCRdb's table is partial and in-frame only. V and J calls and clone size are those listed in that table; D and trimming were worked out from the DNA. The data show around 120,000 clones, 70% to 80% seen once. Sample: peripheral blood. The origin of this receptor is a man aged 50 to 60 with acute or convalescent COVID-19. The chain joins TRBV4-1 to TRBJ2-7, with D perhaps matching TRBD2 (6 bases). This CDR3 is CASSQERAVVAYEQYF. DNA of the CDR3: TGCGCCAGCAGCCAGGAGCGGGCAGTCGTAGCCTACGAGCAGTACTTC.